Sequencing of this TCR beta chain was carried out in a study of T cell responses to AZD1222 COVID-19 vaccine. Study-level results: Of spike-specific TCRs, nearly half reportedly target regions left unmutated in variants. Baseline seropositivity characterized only a handful of AZD1222 recipients. Spike was spanned by vaccine-associated CD4 TCRs, with dominance at 160-218 and 743-854. Clonal diversity was possibly underestimated; the donors were predominantly white British and more often female.

Libraries were prepared by immunoSEQ multiplex PCR; TCRdb keeps only in-frame clonotypes and omits some of them. The profile shows around 150,000 clones, 85% to 90% of them singletons. Turning to this clone: Its cognate antigen is unknown.

This CDR3 spans 16 amino acids. Per germline, CDR1 SGDLS and CDR2 YYNGEE. The V and J ends lost 4 bases and 0 bases respectively, with 14 bases between them. The material was peripheral blood, obtained 28 days after the second AZD1222 dose. The V call is TRBV9, the J call TRBJ1-3, with D maybe TRBD1 (6 bases). The receptor's source is an adult who received the AZD1222 COVID-19 vaccine. CDR3 nucleotides: TGTGCCAGCAGCCCTTGGGGGCTACGCTCTGGAAACACCATATATTTT. This sequence encodes CASSPWGLRSGNTIYF.